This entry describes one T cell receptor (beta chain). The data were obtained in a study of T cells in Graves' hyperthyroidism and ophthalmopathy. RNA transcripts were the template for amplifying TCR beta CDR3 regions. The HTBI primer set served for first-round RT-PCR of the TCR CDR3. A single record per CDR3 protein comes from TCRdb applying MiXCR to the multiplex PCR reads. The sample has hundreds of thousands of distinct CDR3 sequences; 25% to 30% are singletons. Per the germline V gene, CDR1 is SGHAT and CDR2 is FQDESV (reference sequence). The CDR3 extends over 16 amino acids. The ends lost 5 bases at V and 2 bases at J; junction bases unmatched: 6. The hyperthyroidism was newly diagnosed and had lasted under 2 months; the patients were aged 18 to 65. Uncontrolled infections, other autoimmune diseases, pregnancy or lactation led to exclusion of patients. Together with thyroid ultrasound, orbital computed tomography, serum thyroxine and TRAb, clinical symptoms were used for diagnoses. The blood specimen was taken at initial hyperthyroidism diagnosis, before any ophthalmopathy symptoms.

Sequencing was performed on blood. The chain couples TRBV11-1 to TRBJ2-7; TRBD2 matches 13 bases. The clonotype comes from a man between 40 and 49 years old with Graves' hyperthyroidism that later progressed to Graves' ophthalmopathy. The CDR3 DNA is TGTGCCAGCAGCCCTAGACTAGCGGGGGGCACCTACGAGCAGTACTTC. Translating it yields CASSPRLAGGTYEQYF.